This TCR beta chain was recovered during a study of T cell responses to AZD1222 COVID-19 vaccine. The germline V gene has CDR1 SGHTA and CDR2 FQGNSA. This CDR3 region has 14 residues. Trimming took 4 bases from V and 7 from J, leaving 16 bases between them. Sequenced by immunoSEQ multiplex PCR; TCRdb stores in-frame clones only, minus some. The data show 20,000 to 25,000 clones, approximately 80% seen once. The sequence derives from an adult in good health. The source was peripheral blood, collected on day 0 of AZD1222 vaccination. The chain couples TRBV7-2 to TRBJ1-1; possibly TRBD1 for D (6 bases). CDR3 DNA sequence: TGTGCCAGCAGCTACCAGGGGAGATTCGATGAAGCTTTCTTT. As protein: CASSYQGRFDEAFF.